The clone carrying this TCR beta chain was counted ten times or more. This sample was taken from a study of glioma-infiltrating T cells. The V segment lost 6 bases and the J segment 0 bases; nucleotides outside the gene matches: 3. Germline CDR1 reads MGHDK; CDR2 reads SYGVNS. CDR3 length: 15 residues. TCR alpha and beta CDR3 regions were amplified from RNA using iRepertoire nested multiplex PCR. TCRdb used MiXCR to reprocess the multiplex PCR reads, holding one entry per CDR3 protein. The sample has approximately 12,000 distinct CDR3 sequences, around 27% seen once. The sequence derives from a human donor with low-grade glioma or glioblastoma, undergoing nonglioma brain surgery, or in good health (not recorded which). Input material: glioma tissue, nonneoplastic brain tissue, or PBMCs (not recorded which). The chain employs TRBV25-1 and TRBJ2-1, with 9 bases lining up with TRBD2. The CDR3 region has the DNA TGTGCCAGCAGCCAGCGGGAGGCCTCCTACAATGAGCAGTTCTTC. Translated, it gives CASSQREASYNEQFF. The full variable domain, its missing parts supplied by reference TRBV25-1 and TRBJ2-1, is EADIYQTPRYLVIGTGKKITLECSQTMGHDKMYWYQQDPGMELHLIHYSYGVNSTEKGDLSSESTVSRIRTEHFPLTLESARPSHTSQYLCASSQREASYNEQFFGPGTRLTVL.